Here is one T cell receptor (beta chain) with its context. Other DNA sequences in this sample translate to the same CDR3. Measured with immunoSEQ multiplex PCR; TCRdb has only the in-frame clones, and not every one. In the table there are more than 150,000 clones, around 87% of which are singletons. The data are from a study of blood T cell repertoires in COVID-19. The receptor's source is a man in his 60s with COVID-19, enrolled during active disease. What was sequenced was peripheral blood.

The CDR3 bases are TGTGCCAGCAGCTTAGACGGGACAGGGGGTGGTCAGCCCCAGCATTTT. Its protein product is CASSLDGTGGGQPQHF. The V gene is TRBV7-2, the J gene TRBJ1-5, with 11 bases matching TRBD1. V lost 1 base, J lost 6 bases, and 5 bases stayed unmatched. The CDR3 totals 16 residues. From germline, CDR1 is SGHTA and CDR2 FQGNSA. Full variable domain (rest looked up from reference TRBV7-2 and TRBJ1-5): GAGVSQSPSNKVTEKGKDVELRCDPISGHTALYWYRQSLGQGLEFLIYFQGNSAPDKSGLPSDRFSAERTGGSVSTLTIQRTQQEDSAVYLCASSLDGTGGGQPQHFGDGTRLSIL.